This T cell receptor beta chain originates from a study of blood T cell repertoires in COVID-19. Study information: Italy, Spain and the United States were the sources of the convalescent and acute COVID-19 samples. The analysed material was cDNA or gDNA that came from T cells, B-cell-depleted T cells, or PBMCs.

Germline lookup yields CDR1 MNHEY and CDR2 SVGAGI. This CDR3 is built from 15 residues. V was pared by 5 bases and J by 2 bases, with 8 bases of the junction left unmatched. In the source study's methods: Using reference gene primer amplification, nucleated cell counts were estimated. The protocol was immunoSEQ multiplex PCR, while the TCRdb copy is restricted to in-frame clones and leaves out a portion. V, J and clone size were drawn from that table, and D and trimming were deduced from the DNA. The top ten hold 7% to 10% of the sample, which has about 150,000 clones, roughly 76% seen once. V and J are TRBV6-5 and TRBJ1-1, with TRBD1 matching over 7 bases. The source is a human donor with acute or convalescent COVID-19. The donor label of this sample is uncertain. The specimen sequenced was peripheral blood. CDR3 protein: CASSKTGRLNTEAFF. CDR3 DNA: TGTGCCAGCAGTAAGACAGGGAGGTTAAACACTGAAGCTTTCTTT.